The source of this T cell receptor beta chain is a study of graft-versus-host responses after intestinal transplantation. Looking at the study overall: Each recipient received a multivisceral, liver-intestinal, or isolated intestinal graft. Every recipient underwent anti-thymocyte globulin induction, then tacrolimus and steroids for roughly three years.

Tissue processing of the graft released intraepithelial and lamina propria lymphocytes from it. This clone was detected a few times. The CDR3 sequence is 13 residues long. Germline V gene sequence: CDR1 SGHAT, CDR2 FQNNGV. V lost 5 bases, J lost 6 bases, and 14 bases lay in between. Sequencing used immunoSEQ multiplex PCR; TCRdb keeps in-frame clones, though not all of them. The table shows thousands of clones, with 85% occurring only once. The chain recombines TRBV11-2 with TRBJ2-7; perhaps D is TRBD1 or TRBD2 (5 bases each). The specimen was ileum tissue, collected 156 days after intestinal transplant. The TCR originated in a human patient who received an intestinal transplant, so some T cells may come from the graft donor. The CDR3 DNA sequence: TGTGCCAGCAGCACCGGGACCTCTGGCGAGCAGTACTTC. Residues: CASSTGTSGEQYF. The full variable domain, its missing parts supplied by reference TRBV11-2 and TRBJ2-7, is EAGVAQSPRYKIIEKRQSVAFWCNPISGHATLYWYQQILGQGPKLLIQFQNNGVVDDSQLPKDRFSAERLKGVDSTLKIQPAKLEDSAVYLCASSTGTSGEQYFGPGTRLTVT.